These 30 T cell receptor beta chains were all obtained from the same sample, sequenced in a study of blood T cell repertoires in COVID-19. The method was immunoSEQ multiplex PCR; TCRdb's version includes in-frame clones alone and lacks a portion of them. The sample comprises some 160,000 clones, roughly 89% of which are singletons, and approximately 10% rests with the top ten. Sequenced material: peripheral blood. Receptors originate from a woman aged 70-85 years with COVID-19, enrolled during active disease.

V is TRBV12-5 and J is TRBJ2-3; 12 positions agree with TRBD2. V lost 0 bases to trimming and J lost 2 bases; unmatched junction nucleotides: 12. Germline CDR1 and CDR2: LGHNT and FRNRAP. The CDR3 spans 20 residues. CDR3 residues: CASGLVRLAGGPTATDTQYF. As DNA, the CDR3 is TGTGCTAGTGGTTTGGTACGGCTAGCGGGGGGGCCTACCGCCACAGATACGCAGTATTTT. The complete variable domain, with remaining parts taken from reference TRBV12-5 and TRBJ2-3, reads DARVTQTPRHKVTEMGQEVTMRCQPILGHNTVFWYRQTMMQGLELLAYFRNRAPLDDSGMPKDRFSAEMPDATLATLKIQPSEPRDSAVYFCASGLVRLAGGPTATDTQYFGPGTRLTVL.

The sample holds many counts of this clone. The identical CDR3 is also encoded by other nucleotide sequences in the sample. V and J are TRBV29-1 and TRBJ2-5, with 8 bases that match TRBD2. The germline CDR1 and CDR2 sequences are SQVTM and ANQGSEA. This CDR3 comprises 14 residues. V trimming: 6 bases; J trimming: 4 bases; junction bases outside the gene matches: 10. CDR3 DNA sequence: TGCAGCGTGGGGGGACCGGGGGGGGGAGAGACCCAGTACTTC. Its protein is CSVGGPGGGETQYF.

This clone has more than one count but fewer than ten. The CDR3 DNA reads TGCGCCAGCAGCTTGGATACAGGGCTCCCCGAGCAGTACTTC. It specifies CASSLDTGLPEQYF. The chain has TRBV5-1 and TRBJ2-7; D might be TRBD1 (6 bases). CDR3 length equals 14 residues. Germline CDR1 SGHRS, CDR2 YFSETQ. V was clipped by 0 bases and J by 6 bases, with 13 bases between them.

The chain is built from TRBV5-1 and TRBJ1-6; 7 bases line up with TRBD1. Germline loops: CDR1 SGHRS, CDR2 YFSETQ. V was pared by 0 bases and J by 10 bases, with 4 bases of the junction left unmatched. This CDR3 is 14 amino acids long. The CDR3 sequence: CASSLGQGVSPLHF. In nucleotides, the CDR3 is TGCGCCAGCAGCTTGGGGCAGGGGGTCTCACCCCTCCACTTT.

The rearrangement uses TRBV19 and TRBJ1-5; 7 bases agree with TRBD1. Germline V gives CDR1 LNHDA, CDR2 SQIVND (reference sequence). Germline trimming cut 6 bases from V and 3 bases from J; bases unmatched to any gene: 5. The CDR3 loop spans 14 amino acids. In DNA, the CDR3 is TGTGCCAGTAGCCCAACAGGGGACAATCAGCCCCAGCATTTT. Translation gives CASSPTGDNQPQHF.

The chain employs TRBV7-9 and TRBJ2-3; D unclear. Germline V CDR1 and CDR2: SEHNR, FQNEAQ (reference sequence). The CDR3 has 12 residues. CDR3 DNA sequence: TGTGCGGTTAGGCTAGTTCCAGATACGCAGTATTTT. Translated, it gives CAVRLVPDTQYF.

The chain uses TRBV5-1 and TRBJ1-1; D unresolved. This CDR3 is built from 12 residues. V was trimmed by 4 bases and J by 5 bases, leaving 9 bases between them. Germline V CDR1 and CDR2: SGHRS, YFSETQ. In DNA form, the CDR3 reads TGCGCCAGCAGCCCCCCGGGGACTGAAGCTTTCTTT. Its translation: CASSPPGTEAFF.

The rearrangement uses TRBV29-1 and TRBJ2-5; maybe TRBD2 (7 bases). V was trimmed by 7 bases and J by 2 bases, leaving 14 bases between them. Germline V gives CDR1 SQVTM, CDR2 ANQGSEA. The CDR3 length is 13 residues. The CDR3 region is CSAEGGGQETQYF. The CDR3 region has the DNA TGCAGCGCCGAGGGAGGGGGGCAAGAGACCCAGTACTTC. Combining the CDR3 with reference TRBV29-1 and TRBJ2-5 gives the whole variable domain SAVISQKPSRDICQRGTSLTIQCQVDSQVTMMFWYRQQPGQSLTLIATANQGSEATYESGFVIDKFPISRPNLTFSTLTVSNMSPEDSSIYLCSAEGGGQETQYFGPGTRLLVL.

This chain links TRBV6-5 with TRBJ1-4; possibly TRBD1 for D (6 bases). The CDR3 has 15 residues. Germline values: CDR1 MNHEY, CDR2 SVGAGI. Trimming shortened V by 7 bases and J by 8 bases, and 20 bases separated the two germline ends. The CDR3 spells CASNRGSGVVEKLFF. The CDR3, as DNA: TGTGCCAGCAATCGTGGGTCAGGGGTTGTGGAAAAACTGTTTTTT.

The chain employs TRBV6-1 and TRBJ2-5, with 9 bases identical to TRBD2. Germline CDR1 and CDR2: MNHNS and SASEGT. The junction had 10 bases not matched to a gene; V was cut back by 1 base and J by 4 bases. This CDR3 contains 17 residues. The CDR3 sequence is CASSEVERGAKRETQYF. CDR3 sequence (DNA): TGTGCCAGCAGTGAAGTGGAGCGGGGGGCCAAGCGAGAGACCCAGTACTTC.

The sample holds one count of this clone. The chain uses TRBV29-1 and TRBJ2-1; D call uncertain. In germline, CDR1 is SQVTM, CDR2 ANQGSEA. The CDR3 is 12 residues long. Trimming removed 5 bases at V and 5 bases at J, with 10 bases between. This CDR3 is CSVRRSDNEQFF. The CDR3 region has the DNA TGCAGCGTTCGTCGGAGTGACAATGAGCAGTTCTTC.

This chain joins TRBV6-2 or TRBV6-3 and TRBJ2-6; TRBD1 agrees at 7 bases. Germline lookup yields CDR1 MNHEY and CDR2 SVGEGT. The CDR3 sequence is 18 residues long. The junction had 10 bases not matched to a gene; V was cut back by 5 bases and J by 0 bases. The CDR3 here is CASSQGGQAISGANVLTF. CDR3 sequence (DNA): TGTGCCAGCAGTCAAGGTGGACAGGCTATCTCTGGGGCCAACGTCCTGACTTTC.

This clone was seen once. The chain is built from TRBV28 and TRBJ2-3; TRBD2 is a possible D gene (6 bases). The V and J ends lost 3 bases and 1 base respectively, with 11 bases between them. Germline CDR1 is MDHEN and CDR2 is SYDVKM. The CDR3 runs to 15 residues. This CDR3 reads CASSLEGLGTDTQYF. The CDR3 DNA follows: TGTGCCAGCAGTTTGGAGGGGCTCGGCACAGATACGCAGTATTTT.

This clone was recorded once. This chain joins TRBV15 and TRBJ1-5; 9 bases fit TRBD1. The CDR3 runs 15 residues. V shed 1 base, J shed 5 bases, and the junction held 3 bases outside the gene matches. The germline V gene encodes CDR1 LNHNV and CDR2 YYDKDF (reference sequence). The CDR3 reads CATSRGTGAYQPQHF. CDR3 coding DNA: TGTGCCACCAGCAGAGGGACAGGGGCATATCAGCCCCAGCATTTT.

The chain joins TRBV19 to TRBJ1-5; 7 nucleotides line up with TRBD1. With 7 bases clipped from V and 5 bases from J, the junction kept 8 bases outside the gene matches. From germline, CDR1 is LNHDA and CDR2 SQIVND (reference sequence). CDR3 size: 14 residues. CDR3: CASKPGQVDQPQHF. DNA for the CDR3: TGTGCCAGTAAACCTGGACAGGTCGATCAGCCCCAGCATTTT.

This rearrangement joins TRBV28 to TRBJ1-2; no firm D call. CDR3 length equals 13 residues. Deletions cut 7 bases from V and 4 bases from J, with 13 bases between. From germline, CDR1 is MDHEN and CDR2 SYDVKM. The CDR3 here is CASTVGGFYGYTF. The CDR3 nucleotides are TGTGCCAGCACTGTTGGCGGTTTCTATGGCTACACCTTC.

This sequence joins TRBV19 and TRBJ1-1; the D gene is possibly TRBD1 (5 bases). Germline V lookup: CDR1 LNHDA, CDR2 SQIVND (reference sequence). The CDR3 runs 13 residues. Trimming shortened V by 4 bases and J by 0 bases, and 6 bases separated the two germline ends. This CDR3 is CASSKTVNTEAFF. The CDR3 nucleotides read TGTGCCAGTAGTAAGACAGTGAACACTGAAGCTTTCTTT.

This chain uses TRBV27 with TRBJ2-5, with TRBD1 matching over 9 bases. This CDR3 contains 14 residues. J lost 5 bases, V lost 5 bases, and 6 bases had no gene match. The germline gives CDR1 MNHEY, CDR2 SMNVEV (reference sequence). The CDR3 is CASSGQGYRETQYF. The CDR3 coding sequence is TGTGCCAGCAGTGGACAGGGGTATAGGGAGACCCAGTACTTC.

This clone showed up just a few times. In the same sample, other DNA sequences code for this CDR3. This chain links TRBV7-6 with TRBJ2-7; TRBD1 agrees at 9 bases. This CDR3 has 15 residues. Germline V gene sequence: CDR1 SGHVS, CDR2 FNYEAQ. V lost 2 bases to trimming and J lost 0 bases; unmatched junction nucleotides: 2. The CDR3: CASSLLQGASYEQYF. In DNA form, the CDR3 reads TGTGCCAGCAGCTTACTACAGGGGGCCTCCTACGAGCAGTACTTC.

The chain is built from TRBV7-9 and TRBJ1-4; TRBD1 is a possible D gene (6 bases). Germline V CDR1 and CDR2: SEHNR, FQNEAQ (reference sequence). The CDR3 sequence is 12 residues long. The V end lost 5 bases, the J end lost 8 bases, and 9 bases lay between the germline ends. The CDR3 sequence: CASSPGTEKLFF. The CDR3 DNA reads as TGTGCCAGCAGCCCCGGGACAGAAAAACTGTTTTTT.

This chain joins TRBV28 and TRBJ2-7, with 10 bases that match TRBD1. Germline-derived CDR1 and CDR2 are MDHEN and SYDVKM. This CDR3 is built from 16 residues. V shed 7 bases and J 7 bases; nucleotides not matched to a gene: 16. CDR3 in amino acids: CASIGVFRQGAEEQYF. In nucleotides, the CDR3 is TGTGCCAGCATCGGGGTTTTCCGACAGGGGGCGGAGGAGCAGTACTTC.

This clone was detected only once. This sequence joins TRBV5-1 and TRBJ2-1; D remains ambiguous. This CDR3 is 15 amino acids long. Germline assignment: CDR1 SGHRS and CDR2 YFSETQ. Trimming took 4 bases from V and 0 from J, leaving 11 bases between them. The CDR3 DNA reads as TGCGCCAGCAGCCCTCTCACGAGCTCCTACAATGAGCAGTTCTTC. The encoded protein is CASSPLTSSYNEQFF.

The chain joins TRBV9 to TRBJ1-2, with 10 bases matching TRBD1. V lost 4 bases and J lost 4; bases outside the gene matches: 13. The CDR3 has 17 residues. Germline values: CDR1 SGDLS, CDR2 YYNGEE. CDR3 in amino acids: CASSPRVTGGISYGYTF. The CDR3 nucleotides read TGTGCCAGCAGCCCCCGGGTGACAGGGGGCATTAGCTATGGCTACACCTTC.

This clone was recorded a few times. The V gene is TRBV4-1, the J gene TRBJ2-7, with TRBD1 matching over 8 bases. The CDR3 consists of 14 residues. V was pared by 4 bases and J by 3 bases, with 5 bases of the junction left unmatched. CDR1 and CDR2 (germline): MGHRA, YSYEKL. The CDR3 coding sequence is TGCGCCAGCAGCCCCTTTGGACAGGGCTACGAGCAGTACTTC. Translating it yields CASSPFGQGYEQYF.

V is TRBV2 and J is TRBJ1-2; D ambiguous. CDR3 length: 13 residues. Germline values: CDR1 SNHLY, CDR2 FYNNEI. The ends were cut back, 6 bases at V and 1 base at J, with 9 bases in the middle. The CDR3 bases are TGTGCCAGCAGGGAACAGAATAACTATGGCTACACCTTC. Its protein product is CASREQNNYGYTF.

CDR3 in amino acids: CSVVGGEEYGYTF. In DNA form, the CDR3 reads TGCAGCGTTGTAGGGGGCGAAGAATATGGCTACACCTTC. The chain couples TRBV29-1 to TRBJ1-2, with TRBD1 matching 7 bases. CDR1 is SQVTM, CDR2 ANQGSEA, per germline. The CDR3 runs 13 residues. V was clipped by 4 bases and J by 5 bases; unmatched bases: 7.

CDR3 in DNA: TGTGCCAGCAGAGGGGCTAGTGTTTACGAGCAGTACTTC. As protein: CASRGASVYEQYF. The chain recombines TRBV7-6 with TRBJ2-7; weak D call: TRBD1 (5 bases). The CDR3 is 13 residues long. Germline CDR1 and CDR2: SGHVS and FNYEAQ. V was clipped by 6 bases and J by 4 bases, with 13 bases between them.

This clone was seen only a few times. The CDR3 here is CASRQQGTNYGYTF. The CDR3 DNA follows: TGTGCCAGCAGGCAACAGGGGACGAACTATGGCTACACCTTC. V is TRBV28 and J is TRBJ1-2; 7 bases are shared with TRBD1. Germline V gives CDR1 MDHEN, CDR2 SYDVKM. The CDR3 is made up of 14 amino acids. V lost 6 bases to trimming and J lost 2 bases; unmatched junction nucleotides: 6.

The gene calls are TRBV7-3 and TRBJ2-7, with 10 bases identical to TRBD1. Germline CDR1 SGHTA, CDR2 FQGTGA. This CDR3 has 15 residues. The trim removed 2 bases at V and 3 bases at J, leaving 4 bases unmatched. CDR3 bases: TGTGCCAGCAGCTTATTTGGACAGGGGGACTACGAGCAGTACTTC. As protein: CASSLFGQGDYEQYF.

In this sample, this clone turned up a few times. V usage is TRBV7-3 and J usage is TRBJ2-7; 8 bases align to TRBD1. Germline V lookup: CDR1 SGHTA, CDR2 FQGTGA. CDR3 length equals 15 residues. Trimming removed 3 bases from V and 2 bases from J; junction bases left unmatched: 6. CDR3 bases: TGTGCCAGCAGCTTGGGGACAGGATCAACCTACGAGCAGTACTTC. Amino acids: CASSLGTGSTYEQYF.